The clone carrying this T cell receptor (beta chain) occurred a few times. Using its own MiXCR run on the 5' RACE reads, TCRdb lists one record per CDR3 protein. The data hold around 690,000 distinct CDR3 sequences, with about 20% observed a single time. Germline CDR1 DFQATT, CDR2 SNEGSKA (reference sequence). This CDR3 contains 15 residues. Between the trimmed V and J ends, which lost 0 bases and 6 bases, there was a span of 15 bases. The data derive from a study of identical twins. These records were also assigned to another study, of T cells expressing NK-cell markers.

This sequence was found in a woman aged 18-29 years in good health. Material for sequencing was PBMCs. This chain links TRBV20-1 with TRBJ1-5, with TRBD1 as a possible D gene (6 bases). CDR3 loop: CSARERGRIVQPQHF. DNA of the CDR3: TGCAGTGCTAGAGAGCGGGGGCGCATCGTTCAGCCCCAGCATTTT.